These 17 T cell receptor beta chains share one sample of origin, sequenced in a study of regulatory T cells in long-lasting Graves disease. The authors built TCR beta libraries using iRepertoire HTBI primers and Arm-PCR of CDR3 regions. A single record per CDR3 protein comes from TCRdb applying MiXCR to the multiplex PCR reads. In the table there are approximately 470,000 distinct CDR3 sequences, around 20% of which are singletons. As for time point: persistent/refractory GD, antithyroid drugs over 5 years with positive TRAb. PBMCs provided the RNA from which the TCR library was made. This material consisted of peripheral blood mononuclear cells (PBMCs), taken when the disease was refractory, from a patient treated with antithyroid drugs. Receptors originate from a female donor with Graves disease.

This clonotype was recorded many times. The rearrangement links TRBV19 to TRBJ1-2; perhaps TRBD1 as D (6 bases). V dropped 8 bases and J dropped 4 bases, with 20 bases sitting between them. Germline V gene data show CDR1 as LNHDA and CDR2 as SQIVND (reference sequence). The CDR3 has 15 amino acids. The CDR3 spells CASAPGATHGYGYTF. CDR3 sequence (DNA): TGTGCCAGTGCCCCAGGGGCAACCCACGGCTATGGCTACACCTTC.

This clonotype was counted ten times or more. The V and J genes are TRBV11-1 and TRBJ2-7; D ambiguous. This CDR3 comprises 12 residues. The germline V and J ends were trimmed by 5 bases and 7 bases, with 12 bases remaining between them. Germline V CDR1 and CDR2: SGHAT, FQDESV (reference sequence). This CDR3 is CASSVGLREQYF. Written as DNA, the CDR3 is TGTGCCAGCAGCGTAGGCCTGAGGGAGCAGTACTTC.

This clonotype was seen only a few times. Given a much more abundant clone one base away, this may be a read error. This chain links TRBV11-2 with TRBJ2-7; D not resolved. Germline CDR1 is SGHAT and CDR2 is FQNNGV. Trimming shortened V by 1 base and J by 0 bases, and 4 bases separated the two germline ends. The CDR3 is 13 residues long. This CDR3 is CASSLAISYEQYF. The CDR3 bases are TGTGCCAGCAGCTTAGCCATCTCCTACGAGCAGTACTTC.

This clonotype was observed at least ten times. The V and J genes are TRBV6-6 and TRBJ1-1; D not certain. V was trimmed by 0 bases and J by 1 base, leaving 9 bases between them. The length of the CDR3 is 15 residues. Germline V CDR1 and CDR2: MNHNY, SVGAGI (reference sequence). The CDR3 nucleotides read TGTGCCAGCAGTTACTCGATGGCCGAGAACACTGAAGCTTTCTTT. This gives the protein CASSYSMAENTEAFF.

This clonotype was seen at least ten times. The J gene is TRBJ2-5, the V gene TRBV2; D is unclear. V lost 2 bases and J 5 bases, leaving 9 bases between the germline ends. The germline CDR1 and CDR2 sequences are SNHLY and FYNNEI. This CDR3 is built from 13 residues. DNA for the CDR3: TGTGCCAGCAGTGAACACTATTTGGAGACCCAGTACTTC. This sequence encodes CASSEHYLETQYF.

There are many counts of this clonotype. This sequence joins TRBV28 and TRBJ1-5; tentative D call: TRBD1 (6 bases). Per the germline V gene, CDR1 is MDHEN and CDR2 is SYDVKM. The CDR3 consists of 15 residues. V was shortened by 7 bases and J by 0 bases, with 13 bases between the two germline ends. The CDR3 is CASIGSGHSNQPQHF. CDR3 nucleotide sequence: TGTGCCAGCATAGGGTCGGGACATAGCAATCAGCCCCAGCATTTT.

The genes are TRBV6-1 and TRBJ2-2, with 8 bases that match TRBD2. Germline V gene data show CDR1 as MNHNS and CDR2 as SASEGT. CDR3 length: 16 amino acids. V shed 1 base and J 2 bases; nucleotides not matched to a gene: 3. The CDR3 DNA sequence: TGTGCCAGCAGTGAAGACTTAGCGGGAAACACCGGGGAGCTGTTTTTT. This encodes CASSEDLAGNTGELFF.

V gene TRBV9 combines with J gene TRBJ1-1; no firm D call. Per the germline V gene, CDR1 is SGDLS and CDR2 is YYNGEE. Trimming stripped 0 bases from V and 0 bases from J, with 9 bases between. This CDR3 contains 15 residues. The CDR3 region has the DNA TGTGCCAGCAGCGTAGGTCCTCAGGTGAACACTGAAGCTTTCTTT. This translates into CASSVGPQVNTEAFF.

This clonotype was found a few times. The CDR3 sequence: CASSIMVANTGELFF. The DNA for the CDR3 is TGTGCCAGTAGTATCATGGTCGCGAACACCGGGGAGCTGTTTTTT. V and J are TRBV19 and TRBJ2-2; D not certain. The CDR3 is 15 amino acids. V lost 3 bases to trimming and J lost 0 bases, with 8 bases between them. In germline, CDR1 is LNHDA, CDR2 SQIVND (reference sequence).

This chain uses TRBV5-1 with TRBJ1-2; 7 positions match TRBD1. J was trimmed by 2 bases and V by 4 bases; bases with no gene match: 2. CDR1 SGHRS and CDR2 YFSETQ come from the germline V gene. CDR3 size: 13 residues. The CDR3 spells CASSMGQNYGYTF. In DNA form, the CDR3 reads TGCGCCAGCAGCATGGGACAGAACTATGGCTACACCTTC.

This clonotype was seen many times. This chain links TRBV7-2 with TRBJ1-1; possible D gene TRBD1, 5 bases. CDR3 size: 15 residues. Trimming removed 6 bases at V and 5 bases at J, with 19 bases between. Per germline, CDR1 SGHTA and CDR2 FQGNSA. The CDR3 sequence is CASRYEAGGGTEAFF. The CDR3 coding sequence is TGTGCCAGCAGATACGAGGCTGGGGGTGGGACTGAAGCTTTCTTT.

On this clonotype itself: One junction end disagrees with the germline gene, perhaps due to a read error. The V gene is TRBV6-1, the J gene TRBJ2-2; 9 bases align to TRBD1. The CDR3 extends over 13 amino acids. Germline V gene sequence: CDR1 MNHNS, CDR2 SASEGT. The CDR3 protein is CASGTGNTGELSF. The CDR3 nucleotides read TGTGCCAGCGGGACAGGGAACACCGGGGAGCTGTCTTTT.

This clonotype was recorded many times. CDR3 protein: CASSLTGQGRSYGNSPLHF. CDR3 in DNA: TGTGCCAGCAGCCTTACAGGACAGGGGAGATCGTATGGAAATTCACCCCTCCACTTT. The chain is built from TRBV7-2 and TRBJ1-6; 9 bases map to TRBD1. V trimming: 5 bases; J trimming: 7 bases; junction bases outside the gene matches: 18. The CDR3 totals 19 residues. Germline CDR1 and CDR2: SGHTA and FQGNSA.

This clonotype has ten or more counts. The CDR3 DNA follows: TGTGCCAGCAGTTTATCGAGGGCTGGGGCCAACGTCCTGACTTTC. This gives the protein CASSLSRAGANVLTF. This sequence joins TRBV28 and TRBJ2-6, with D maybe TRBD2 (5 bases). Looked up from germline, CDR1 is MDHEN and CDR2 is SYDVKM. With 1 base removed from V and 2 bases from J, the gap between germline ends came to 6 bases. There are 15 residues in the CDR3.

The chain uses TRBV29-1 and TRBJ1-4; D remains ambiguous. V shed 0 bases and J shed 6 bases, with 8 bases lying between them. The CDR3 totals 13 residues. From germline, CDR1 is SQVTM and CDR2 ANQGSEA. CDR3 loop: CSVEDEADEKLFF. The CDR3 DNA reads TGCAGCGTTGAAGATGAAGCGGATGAAAAACTGTTTTTT.

This clonotype came up many times. The CDR3 nucleotides read TGTGCCAGCAGTTTCGACCAGGGTGCGTTCTACGAGCAGTACTTC. Its protein is CASSFDQGAFYEQYF. The chain is built from TRBV12-3 or TRBV12-4 and TRBJ2-7; perhaps TRBD1 as D (5 bases). CDR3 length: 15 residues. V lost 3 bases, J lost 3 bases, and 15 bases lay in between.

The DNA for the CDR3 is TGTGCCAGCAGCCATCGGGACGGTACCTCCTACGAGCAGTACTTC. This translates into CASSHRDGTSYEQYF. V is TRBV7-9 and J is TRBJ2-7; D possibly uses TRBD1 or TRBD2 (5 bases each). CDR3 size: 15 residues. Looked up from germline, CDR1 is SEHNR and CDR2 is FQNEAQ (reference sequence). V lost 5 bases and J 0 bases, leaving 14 bases between the germline ends.